This T cell receptor beta chain came from a study of blood T cell repertoires in COVID-19. Turning to the study itself: COVID-19 samples from acute and convalescent phases originated in the United States, Italy and Spain. Nucleic acid was either cDNA or gDNA, and it came from T cells, B-cell-depleted T cells, or PBMCs.

Per the study methods: How many nucleated cells were present was estimated from reference gene primer amplification. Profiled with immunoSEQ multiplex PCR; TCRdb holds only in-frame clones, not every one. V, J and clone size derive from that table, while D and trimming were established from the DNA sequence. The sample consists of approximately 80,000 clones, about 83% of them appearing once. This CDR3 comprises 15 residues. The V and J ends lost 0 bases and 5 bases, in that order; junction bases with no gene match: 7. The germline gives CDR1 SGHNT, CDR2 YYREEE (reference sequence). The sequence derives from a man aged 50-60 years with active COVID-19. Sequencing used peripheral blood. V and J are TRBV5-4 and TRBJ1-1; TRBD1 agrees at 7 bases. In DNA form, the CDR3 reads TGTGCCAGCAGCTTGGTGCAGGCAGGGGGAACTGAAGCTTTCTTT. Translating gives CASSLVQAGGTEAFF.